This record looks at one T cell receptor beta chain sequence and its context. This entry belongs to a study of blood T cell repertoires in COVID-19. On the study more broadly: The United States, Italy and Spain provided the acute and convalescent COVID-19 samples. Nucleic acid was either cDNA or gDNA, and it came from T cells, B-cell-depleted T cells, or PBMCs.

Original data processing: By means of reference gene primer amplification, nucleated cell counts were estimated. Clones were sequenced by immunoSEQ multiplex PCR, and TCRdb holds only the in-frame ones, with some missing. From that table come the V and J calls and clone size; the DNA was used to work out D and trimming. The repertoire holds fewer than 200,000 clones, with 88% as singletons. The trim removed 4 bases at V and 7 bases at J, leaving 10 bases unmatched. CDR1 and CDR2 (germline): SGHRS, YFSETQ. The CDR3 runs 15 residues. The TCR originated in a man between 60 and 75 years old with acute or convalescent COVID-19. The sequenced material came from peripheral blood. The chain recombines TRBV5-1 with TRBJ2-7; 11 bases match TRBD1. Written as DNA, the CDR3 is TGCGCCAGCAGCCCGGGACAGGGGGGTATGGAGGAGCAGTACTTC. Translation gives CASSPGQGGMEEQYF.